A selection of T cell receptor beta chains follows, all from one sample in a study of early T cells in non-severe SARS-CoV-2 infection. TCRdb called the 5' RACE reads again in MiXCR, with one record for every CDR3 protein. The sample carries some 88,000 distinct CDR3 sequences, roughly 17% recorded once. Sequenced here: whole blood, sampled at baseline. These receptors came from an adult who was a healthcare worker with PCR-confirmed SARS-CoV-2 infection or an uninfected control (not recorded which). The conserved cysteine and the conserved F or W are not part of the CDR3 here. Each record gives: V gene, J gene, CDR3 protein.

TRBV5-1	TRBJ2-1	ASSLGGGTDNEQF
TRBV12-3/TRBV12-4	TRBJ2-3	ASSPGTASQY
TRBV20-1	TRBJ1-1	SASDTITGAGTEAF
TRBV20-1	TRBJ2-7	SARDMAGVVHEQY
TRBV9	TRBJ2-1	ASRPGGGAHNEQF
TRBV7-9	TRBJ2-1	ASSLDGTSGRLGPYNEQF
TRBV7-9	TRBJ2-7	ASSFGMSSYEQY
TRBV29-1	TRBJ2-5	SVEGAGIVLSQKTQY
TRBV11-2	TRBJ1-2	ASRALPSNYGYT
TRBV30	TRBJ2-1	AWRKAGGHNEQF
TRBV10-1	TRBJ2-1	ASRPSIAGVAYNEQF
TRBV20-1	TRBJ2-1	SARDSLSGGSYNEQF
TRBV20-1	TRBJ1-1	SAEPGDTEAF
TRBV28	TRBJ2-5	ASSLVDRGETQY
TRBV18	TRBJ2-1	ASSQRGLAGGNEQF
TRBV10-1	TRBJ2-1	ASSESTGANEQF
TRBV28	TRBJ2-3	AMGLADTDTQY
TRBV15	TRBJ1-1	ATSGRRWTEAF
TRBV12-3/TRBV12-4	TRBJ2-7	ASSGQGGHEQY
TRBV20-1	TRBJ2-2	SASLSRLNTGELF
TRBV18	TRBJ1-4	ASSPRRQRGQDEKLF
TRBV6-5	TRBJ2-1	ASRGWGGEVNEQF
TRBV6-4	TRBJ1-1	ASSERTDTEAF
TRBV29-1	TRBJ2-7	SVEAGSNYEQY
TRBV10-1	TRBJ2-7	ASSEDFFEQY
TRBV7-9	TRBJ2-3	ASSPTLTDTQY
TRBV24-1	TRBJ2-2	ATSESTGVSTGELF
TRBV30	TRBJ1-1	AWNRGVNTEAF